The rows below give T cell receptor beta chains drawn from one sample of a study of blood T cell repertoires in COVID-19. Libraries were prepared by immunoSEQ multiplex PCR; TCRdb keeps only in-frame clonotypes and omits some of them. The table lists some 270,000 clones, roughly 86% of them singletons. Material for sequencing was peripheral blood. Receptors were obtained from a woman in her sixties or seventies who had recovered from COVID-19. Each CDR3 is given with its conserved first and last residue. A D gene is named only where the DNA matches it firmly. Some rows have no size entry. The others give once, few or many, or a class for an expanded clone.

j_call d_call v_call clone_size cdr3_aa cdr3_nt
TRBJ1-1 TRBD1 TRBV10-3 . CATLDRGELEAFF TGTGCCACGCTGGACAGGGGGGAACTTGAAGCTTTCTTT
TRBJ2-6 TRBD2 TRBV6-1 . CASSEPGLAVLTF TGTGCCAGCAGTGAACCGGGACTAGCGGTACTGACTTTC
TRBJ1-4 . TRBV29-1 . CSVEGSRGRGPNIEKLFF TGCAGCGTTGAAGGGTCCCGTGGGAGGGGACCGAACATAGAAAAACTGTTTTTT
TRBJ2-1 TRBD2 TRBV3-1/TRBV3-2 . CASSQTLRRESNYNEQFF TGTGCCAGCAGCCAGACCCTAAGGCGGGAGTCCAACTACAATGAGCAGTTCTTC
TRBJ1-4 TRBD1 TRBV9 . CASSGYPGGAGEKLFF TGTGCCAGCAGCGGCTATCCAGGGGGCGCGGGAGAAAAACTGTTTTTT
TRBJ2-3 . TRBV7-6 . CASSLYGDTQYF TGTGCCAGCAGCTTATACGGAGATACGCAGTATTTT
TRBJ2-1 . TRBV15 . CATSRTTSPTTNEQFF TGTGCCACCAGCAGGACCACTAGCCCGACGACCAATGAGCAGTTCTTC
TRBJ2-2 . TRBV24-1 . CATSDLPRERAGELFF TGTGCCACCAGTGATTTGCCCCGGGAACGGGCCGGGGAGCTGTTTTTT
TRBJ1-5 . TRBV15 . CATSSPPNQPQHF TGTGCCACCAGCTCCCCTCCCAATCAGCCCCAGCATTTT
TRBJ2-2 . TRBV5-1 . CASSLPQAANTGELFF TGCGCCAGCAGCTTGCCCCAAGCGGCGAACACCGGGGAGCTGTTTTTT
TRBJ1-3 TRBD1 TRBV28 . CASSSTGGSGNTIYF TGTGCCAGCAGTTCGACAGGGGGCTCTGGAAACACCATATATTTT
TRBJ1-3 TRBD1 TRBV5-1 . CASSYTGTGVTGNTIYF TGCGCCAGCAGCTATACCGGGACAGGGGTAACTGGAAACACCATATATTTT
TRBJ2-5 . TRBV2 . CASNTREEETQYF TGTGCCAGCAACACCAGGGAGGAAGAGACCCAGTACTTC
TRBJ1-1 . TRBV2 . CASSEEGLRNTEAFF TGTGCCAGCAGTGAGGAGGGGCTTAGAAACACTGAAGCTTTCTTT
TRBJ2-3 . TRBV7-3 . CASSLRSYTDTQYF TGTGCCAGCAGCTTACGGAGCTACACAGATACGCAGTATTTT
TRBJ2-1 TRBD2 TRBV7-3 . CASSLAGSGNEQFF TGTGCCAGCAGCCTAGCGGGCAGCGGGAATGAGCAGTTCTTC
TRBJ2-1 . TRBV20-1 once CSALLHNEQFF TGCAGTGCTCTACTACACAATGAGCAGTTCTTC
TRBJ2-2 . TRBV4-1 . CASSQEGGARAGELFF TGCGCCAGCAGCCAAGAAGGGGGGGCGCGCGCCGGGGAGCTGTTTTTT
TRBJ1-6 TRBD1 TRBV27 . CASSPRDRGNSPLHF TGTGCCAGCAGTCCCCGGGACAGGGGTAATTCACCCCTCCACTTT
TRBJ2-5 TRBD2 TRBV5-1 . CASFPSPVIAGGPGGRETQYF TGCGCCAGCTTCCCCTCTCCGGTGATAGCGGGGGGCCCGGGAGGTCGAGAGACCCAGTACTTC
TRBJ2-3 TRBD2 TRBV6-5 . CATLRSGGNTQYF TGTGCCACCCTAAGGAGCGGGGGAAATACGCAGTATTTT
TRBJ1-2 . TRBV15 . CATSRTGGIRPGYTF TGTGCCACCAGCAGAACTGGCGGCATTCGGCCCGGCTACACCTTC
TRBJ2-3 . TRBV6-6 . CASTPYLNTDTQYF TGTGCCAGCACCCCATACCTAAACACAGATACGCAGTATTTT
TRBJ1-1 TRBD1 TRBV5-6 . CASSPTLDRATEAFF TGTGCCAGCAGCCCGACCCTGGACAGGGCCACTGAAGCTTTCTTT
TRBJ2-3 TRBD2 TRBV4-1 . CASSQGSSGGFTDTQYF TGCGCCAGCAGCCAAGGATCTAGCGGGGGGTTCACAGATACGCAGTATTTT
TRBJ2-5 TRBD1 TRBV10-2 . CASRTTGVETQYF TGCGCCAGCAGAACGACAGGGGTTGAGACCCAGTACTTC
TRBJ1-2 . TRBV28 . CASSLTQAGVGYTF TGTGCCAGCAGTTTAACCCAGGCAGGGGTAGGCTACACCTTC
TRBJ2-1 . TRBV28 once CATNLMQGIGNEQFF TGTGCCACCAATTTGATGCAGGGGATTGGGAATGAGCAGTTCTTC
TRBJ2-3 . TRBV5-1 few CASSFNVDTQYF TGCGCCAGCAGCTTTAATGTAGATACGCAGTATTTT
TRBJ2-5 TRBD2 TRBV3-1/TRBV3-2 . CASSQRRSGGPQETQYF TGTGCCAGCAGCCAAAGGAGAAGCGGGGGGCCACAAGAGACCCAGTACTTC
TRBJ1-5 . TRBV6-1 . CASSDRESRNQPQHF TGTGCCAGCAGTGATCGCGAATCTAGGAATCAGCCCCAGCATTTT
TRBJ2-5 TRBD1 TRBV7-2 . CASSSYRGLWETQYF TGTGCCAGCAGCTCCTACAGGGGGCTCTGGGAGACCCAGTACTTC
TRBJ2-2 TRBD2 TRBV5-1 . CASSLGLAGANTGELFF TGCGCCAGCAGCTTGGGGCTAGCGGGGGCGAACACCGGGGAGCTGTTTTTT
TRBJ1-1 . TRBV11-2 few CASSPGTPEAFF TGTGCCAGCAGCCCCGGGACACCTGAAGCTTTCTTT
TRBJ2-5 . TRBV19 few CASSPSARWPQGTQYF TGTGCCAGTAGTCCATCTGCTAGATGGCCCCAGGGGACCCAGTACTTC
TRBJ1-6 TRBD1 TRBV5-1 few CASSSGTVNSPLHF TGCGCCAGCAGTTCCGGGACAGTGAATTCACCCCTCCACTTT
TRBJ1-5 TRBD1 TRBV29-1 . CSVVICLGQGQFLGSNQPQHF TGCAGCGTTGTTATCTGTCTCGGACAGGGCCAATTCCTGGGTAGCAATCAGCCCCAGCATTTT
TRBJ2-1 TRBD1 TRBV19 . CASSIGMTGSYNEQFF TGTGCCAGTAGTATAGGGATGACAGGGTCCTACAATGAGCAGTTCTTC
TRBJ1-2 . TRBV28 few CASTLTGYDGYTF TGTGCCAGCACATTAACAGGTTACGATGGCTACACCTTC
TRBJ2-3 . TRBV6-6 . CASSRRALAVTSTDTQYF TGTGCCAGCAGTCGTAGGGCGCTAGCCGTTACTAGCACAGATACGCAGTATTTT
TRBJ2-1 . TRBV15 . CATSGPDSPSYNEQFF TGTGCCACCAGCGGCCCGGACAGCCCCTCCTACAATGAGCAGTTCTTC
TRBJ2-1 TRBD1 TRBV6-2/TRBV6-3 . CASSPNRDRGRNEQFF TGTGCCAGCAGTCCGAACCGGGACAGGGGGCGGAATGAGCAGTTCTTC
TRBJ1-3 . TRBV15 . CATSRDLRNTIYF TGTGCCACCAGCAGAGATCTCCGGAACACCATATATTTT
TRBJ1-5 TRBD1 TRBV9 . CASSLRQGVNQPQHF TGTGCCAGCAGCTTACGACAGGGGGTGAATCAGCCCCAGCATTTT
TRBJ1-5 TRBD1 TRBV25-1 . CASSPTRGPLDNQPQHF TGTGCCAGCAGTCCAACCAGGGGGCCCCTCGACAATCAGCCCCAGCATTTT
TRBJ2-7 . TRBV4-3 . CASSQGAGWGQLYF TGCGCCAGCAGCCAAGGGGCGGGGTGGGGACAGCTGTACTTC
TRBJ1-5 . TRBV19 . CASRSNPGNQPQHF TGTGCCAGTAGATCCAACCCCGGGAATCAGCCCCAGCATTTT
TRBJ1-2 . TRBV3-1/TRBV3-2 . CASSFSSSSAGYTF TGTGCCAGCAGCTTCTCTTCAAGTTCTGCGGGCTACACCTTC
TRBJ2-1 . TRBV7-3 . CASSLQGYNEQFF TGTGCCAGCAGCTTGCAGGGCTACAATGAGCAGTTCTTC
TRBJ1-2 TRBD1 TRBV5-4 few CASSSSGTGGYGYTF TGTGCCAGCAGCTCCTCCGGGACAGGGGGTTATGGCTACACCTTC
TRBJ2-7 TRBD1 TRBV18 . CASSTGTGGSGSEQYF TGTGCCAGCTCAACCGGGACAGGGGGCAGTGGAAGCGAGCAGTACTTC
TRBJ1-5 . TRBV2 few CASKTGTLTQHF TGTGCCAGCAAAACCGGGACTCTTACCCAGCATTTT
TRBJ2-1 TRBD2 TRBV7-3 . CASSLTSGGPYNEQFF TGTGCCAGCAGCTTAACGTCGGGGGGGCCCTACAATGAGCAGTTCTTC
TRBJ2-5 . TRBV4-2 . CASSQVRGRGGAFETQYF TGTGCCAGCAGCCAAGTCAGGGGGCGCGGGGGGGCCTTCGAGACCCAGTACTTC
TRBJ2-6 . TRBV7-2 . CASSLDSSGANVLTF TGTGCCAGCAGCTTAGACAGCTCTGGGGCCAACGTCCTGACTTTC
TRBJ1-5 . TRBV7-3 . CASSARGAGQPQHF TGTGCCAGCAGCGCGCGGGGGGCTGGTCAGCCCCAGCATTTT
TRBJ2-7 TRBD1 TRBV13 . CASRTGGARYEQYF TGTGCCAGCAGGACAGGGGGCGCCCGCTACGAGCAGTACTTC
TRBJ1-5 . TRBV9 . CASSVTGDPGGQPQHF TGTGCCAGCAGCGTAACGGGTGACCCTGGAGGCCAGCCCCAGCATTTT